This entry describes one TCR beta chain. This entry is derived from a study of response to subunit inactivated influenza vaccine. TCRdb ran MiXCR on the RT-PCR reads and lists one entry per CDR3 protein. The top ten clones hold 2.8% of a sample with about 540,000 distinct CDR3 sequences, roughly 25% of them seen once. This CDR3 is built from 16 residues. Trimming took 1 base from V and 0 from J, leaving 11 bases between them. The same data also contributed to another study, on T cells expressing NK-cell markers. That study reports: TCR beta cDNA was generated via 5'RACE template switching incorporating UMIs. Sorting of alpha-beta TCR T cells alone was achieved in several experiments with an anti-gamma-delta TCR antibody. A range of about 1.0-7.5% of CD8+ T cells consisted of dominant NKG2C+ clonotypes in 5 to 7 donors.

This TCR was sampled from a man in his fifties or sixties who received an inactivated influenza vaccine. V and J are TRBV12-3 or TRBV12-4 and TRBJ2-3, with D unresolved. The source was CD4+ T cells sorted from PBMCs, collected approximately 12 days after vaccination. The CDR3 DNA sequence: TGTGCCAGCAGTTTAGGGGTCAGCCCTAGCACAGATACGCAGTATTTT. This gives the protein CASSLGVSPSTDTQYF.